These 5 T cell receptor beta chains were all obtained from the same sample, sequenced in a study of T-cell reconstitution after alpha-beta-depleted transplantation in children. Unique molecular identifiers tagged the TCRbeta library. TCRdb processed the PCR reads anew with MiXCR; each CDR3 protein has one entry. Of approximately 350,000 distinct CDR3 sequences listed, roughly 15% were seen once; the top ten hold around 4%. The specimen comprised PBMCs, sampled from the stem cell graft. The receptors were sampled from a human donor who donated a stem cell graft to a child with Fanconi anemia.

This clonotype was detected a few times. The rearrangement joins TRBV21-1 to TRBJ1-4. TRBV21-1 is an annotated pseudogene. CDR3 length equals 12 residues. Here the CDR3 reads CASSKGYEKLFF. In nucleotides, the CDR3 is TGTGCCAGCAGCAAAGGTTATGAAAAACTGTTTTTT.

This clonotype was seen many times. This rearrangement joins TRBV6-6 to TRBJ1-3; D is unclear. Germline CDR1 is MNHNY and CDR2 is SVGAGI (reference sequence). The germline V and J ends were trimmed by 2 bases and 7 bases, with 3 bases remaining between them. The CDR3 runs 11 residues. CDR3 sequence reads: CASSYANTIYF. CDR3 nucleotides: TGTGCCAGCAGTTACGCGAACACCATATATTTT.

This clonotype was seen just once. A much larger clone is a single base away; this may be a read error. The CDR3, as DNA: TGCAGCCTAGGCTGGGCAGATATGCAGTATTTT. Translating it yields CSLGWADMQYF. The chain employs TRBV29-1 and TRBJ2-3; D is undetermined. The CDR3 sequence is 11 residues long. Germline assignment: CDR1 SQVTM and CDR2 ANQGSEA.

This clonotype turned up a few times. The CDR3 region has the DNA TGCGCCAGCAGCCAAATGGAGACAGGGTTAAGCACAGATACGCAGTATTTT. This sequence encodes CASSQMETGLSTDTQYF. V usage is TRBV4-3 and J usage is TRBJ2-3, with 7 bases aligning to TRBD1. CDR1 and CDR2 (germline): LGHNA, YSLEER. The J segment lost 0 bases and the V segment lost 2 bases, leaving 8 bases of the junction unmatched. This CDR3 comprises 17 residues.

Here the CDR3 DNA reads TGTGCCAGCAAGCCCCCCACAGGGGTAGGGGCGAGCGCCTACGAGCAGTACTTC. It yields the protein CASKPPTGVGASAYEQYF. The rearrangement uses TRBV2 and TRBJ2-7; TRBD1 matches 7 bases. J was trimmed by 2 bases and V by 7 bases; bases with no gene match: 20. The CDR3 has 18 amino acids. The V gene's germline CDR1 is SNHLY and CDR2 FYNNEI. Complete variable domain (other parts from reference TRBV2 and TRBJ2-7): EPEVTQTPSHQVTQMGQEVILRCVPISNHLYFYWYRQILGQKVEFLVSFYNNEISEKSEIFDDQFSVERPDGSNFTLKIRSTKLEDSAMYFCASKPPTGVGASAYEQYFGPGTRLTVT.